One sample yielded the 12 T cell receptor beta chains listed below, sequenced in a study of metastatic and nonmetastatic thyroid tumors. From the PCR reads, TCRdb re-called clones with MiXCR. Found here are some 40,000 clones, 20% to 25% of them singletons; the top ten hold more than 12%. Patients were all untreated before their thyroid surgery. Sequenced sample: tumor tissue. The receptors were gathered from a female donor with papillary thyroid cancer or a benign thyroid nodule (not recorded which). Some clones in this sample may be carry-over from other donors' samples.

This sequence joins TRBV28 and TRBJ1-1, with D perhaps matching TRBD1 (6 bases). CDR1 is MDHEN and CDR2 is SYDVKM in the germline V gene. CDR3 length: 13 residues. The V end was cut by 3 bases, the J end by 7 bases, with 12 bases between. The CDR3 reads CASSFRGVYEAFF. The CDR3 region has the DNA TGTGCCAGCAGTTTCAGGGGTGTTTATGAAGCTTTCTTT.

Many counts were recorded for this clone. The CDR3 does not end in the conserved phenylalanine or tryptophan, so this is likely a read error. V is TRBV30 and J is TRBJ1-2; TRBD1 might be the D (6 bases). Looked up from germline, CDR1 is GTSNPN and CDR2 is SVGIG (reference sequence). V was clipped by 3 bases and J by 4 bases, with 18 bases between them. The CDR3 is 15 amino acids. The CDR3 spells CAWSGGATGFYGYTI. The CDR3 DNA follows: TGTGCCTGGAGCGGAGGGGCAACAGGGTTCTATGGCTACACCATC.

The V call is TRBV11-2, the J call TRBJ2-7; no clear D gene. In germline, CDR1 is SGHAT, CDR2 FQNNGV. V lost 3 bases and J 4 bases, leaving 7 bases between the germline ends. The CDR3 is made up of 12 amino acids. The CDR3 here is CASSFSAYEQYF. The CDR3 nucleotides are TGTGCCAGCAGCTTTTCAGCGTACGAGCAGTACTTC.

The table lists this clone with a few counts. CDR3 DNA sequence: TGTGCCAGCAGCTTGGGCCGGGGGGCGAACACTGAAGCTTTCTTT. This translates into CASSLGRGANTEAFF. The chain couples TRBV5-4 to TRBJ1-1; D possibly corresponds to TRBD1 (6 bases). Trimming removed 0 bases from V and 1 base from J, with 10 bases in between. Germline assignment: CDR1 SGHNT and CDR2 YYREEE (reference sequence). This CDR3 spans 15 amino acids.

This clone was seen many times. In the same sample, other DNA sequences code for this CDR3. The V call is TRBV7-2, the J call TRBJ2-5; TRBD2 aligns across 7 bases. V shed 1 base and J 5 bases; nucleotides not matched to a gene: 4. Looked up from germline, CDR1 is SGHTA and CDR2 is FQGNSA. This CDR3 is 14 amino acids long. The CDR3 DNA follows: TGTGCCAGCAGCTTAGATCAGGGAGGGGAGACCCAGTACTTC. Protein: CASSLDQGGETQYF.

This clone was observed at least ten times. The chain recombines TRBV10-2 with TRBJ2-1; 8 bases are shared with TRBD2. V lost 5 bases and J lost 2; bases outside the gene matches: 5. Germline V gene data show CDR1 as WSHSY and CDR2 as SAAADI. This CDR3 has 15 residues. CDR3 bases: TGCGCCAGCAGTCCGGGGGGGGATACCTACAATGAGCAGTTCTTC. Amino acids: CASSPGGDTYNEQFF.

This clone appeared a few times. The chain employs TRBV28 and TRBJ1-5, with 8 bases identical to TRBD1. The J segment lost 7 bases and the V segment lost 4 bases, leaving 9 bases of the junction unmatched. Germline V gene data show CDR1 as MDHEN and CDR2 as SYDVKM. CDR3 length: 15 amino acids. This chain's CDR3 is CASSSPQGGRQPQHF. For the CDR3, the DNA is TGTGCCAGCAGTTCCCCACAGGGGGGACGGCAGCCCCAGCATTTT.

The CDR3 spells CASLTRESSYEQYF. The CDR3 DNA is TGTGCCAGCCTTACGAGGGAGAGCTCCTACGAGCAGTACTTC. This sequence joins TRBV5-8 and TRBJ2-7; D possibly corresponds to TRBD2 (5 bases). Looked up from germline, CDR1 is SGHTS and CDR2 is YDEGEE. V lost 7 bases to trimming and J lost 0 bases, with 14 bases between them. The CDR3 extends over 14 amino acids.

This clone appeared a single time. The rearrangement uses TRBV9 and TRBJ2-2, with D uncertain. The V gene's germline CDR1 is SGDLS and CDR2 YYNGEE. V lost 3 bases and J lost 0, with 9 bases in between. This CDR3 comprises 15 residues. The CDR3 bases are TGTGCCAGCAGCGAGGTAGGAGCGAACACCGGGGAGCTGTTTTTT. Translating gives CASSEVGANTGELFF.

Ten or more counts support this clone. The chain combines TRBV3-1 with TRBJ1-5; D is ambiguous. The CDR3 extends over 13 amino acids. With 0 bases removed from V and 4 bases from J, the gap between germline ends came to 4 bases. Germline V CDR1 and CDR2: LGHDT, YNNKEL (reference sequence). The CDR3 DNA is TGTGCCAGCAGCCAAGAAGTAAATCAGCCCCAGCATTTT. Translated, it gives CASSQEVNQPQHF.

This clone was observed a handful of times. V is TRBV19 and J is TRBJ2-7; D is unclear. Trimming pared 3 bases from V and 6 bases from J, leaving 12 bases between. The CDR3 covers 13 residues. Germline assignment: CDR1 LNHDA and CDR2 SQIVND (reference sequence). The CDR3 nucleotides read TGTGCCAGTAGTATTCCCTTGGGTGGCGAGCAGTACTTC. This sequence encodes CASSIPLGGEQYF.

This clone appeared many times. The chain carries TRBV5-1 and TRBJ2-2; D is possibly TRBD2 (5 bases). With 4 bases removed from V and 0 bases from J, the gap between germline ends came to 19 bases. Germline-derived CDR1 and CDR2 are SGHRS and YFSETQ. CDR3 size: 18 residues. CDR3 in DNA: TGCGCCAGCAGCCTACTAGGAGGTGGGCCCTCGAACACCGGGGAGCTGTTTTTT. It is translated as CASSLLGGGPSNTGELFF.